The clone carrying this T cell receptor (beta chain) is categorized as medium-sized. Its antigen is undetermined. Busulfan-fludarabine conditioning, marrow transplant, and cyclophosphamide on days +3 and +4 were administered. The source of the sample is a study of T cells after posttransplantation cyclophosphamide. Study-wide results and limits: Recipient CMV seropositivity and CMV reactivation strongly tracked TRB clonality. Tissue-infiltrating T cells from skin or gut overlapped little with blood T cells. Later post-transplant blood repertoires were often dominated by donor CD8+ memory clones.

Using immunoSEQ multiplex PCR, the repertoire was profiled, and TCRdb retains in-frame clones only, with some absent. This sample shows some 7,600 clones and no singletons; less than 11% rests with the ten largest. The source material was PBMCs, sampled after allogeneic stem cell transplant with posttransplant cyclophosphamide. The receptor comes from a female patient aged 50 to 65 who received an allogeneic stem cell transplant from a related donor, was CMV-positive, and had no GVHD. Some T cells may be transferred from the graft donor.

The CDR3 nucleotides are TGTGCCAGCGAGAAAACGGGACTAGTCATCGATGAGCAGTTCTTC. The encoded protein is CASEKTGLVIDEQFF. This chain uses TRBV2 with TRBJ2-1; 8 nucleotides line up with TRBD2. V dropped 8 bases and J dropped 8; count of bases not matched to a gene: 14. Germline-derived CDR1 and CDR2 are SNHLY and FYNNEI. The length of the CDR3 is 15 residues.